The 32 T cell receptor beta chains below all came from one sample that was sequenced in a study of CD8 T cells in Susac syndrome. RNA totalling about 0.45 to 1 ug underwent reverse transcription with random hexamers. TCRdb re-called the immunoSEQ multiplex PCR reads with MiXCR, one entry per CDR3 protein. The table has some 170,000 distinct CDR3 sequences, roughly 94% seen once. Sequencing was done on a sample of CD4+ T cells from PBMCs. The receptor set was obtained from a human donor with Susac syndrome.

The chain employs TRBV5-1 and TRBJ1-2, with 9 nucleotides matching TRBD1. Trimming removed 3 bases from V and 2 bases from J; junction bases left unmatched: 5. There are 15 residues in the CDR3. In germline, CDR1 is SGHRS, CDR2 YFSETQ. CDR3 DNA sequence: TGCGCCAGCAGCTCCCGGGACAGGGCGAACTATGGCTACACCTTC. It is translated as CASSSRDRANYGYTF.

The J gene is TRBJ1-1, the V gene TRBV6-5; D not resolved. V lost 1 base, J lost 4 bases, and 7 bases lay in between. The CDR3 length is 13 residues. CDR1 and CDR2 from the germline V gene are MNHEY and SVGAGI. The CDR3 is CASSYLGSTEAFF. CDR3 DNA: TGTGCCAGCAGTTACTTAGGGTCCACTGAAGCTTTCTTT.

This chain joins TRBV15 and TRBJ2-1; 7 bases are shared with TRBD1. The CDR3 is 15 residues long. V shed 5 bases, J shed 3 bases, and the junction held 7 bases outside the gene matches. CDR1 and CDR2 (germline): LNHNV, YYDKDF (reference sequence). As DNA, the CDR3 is TGTGCCACCAGCTCAGAGACAGGGAGCTACAATGAGCAGTTCTTC. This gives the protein CATSSETGSYNEQFF.

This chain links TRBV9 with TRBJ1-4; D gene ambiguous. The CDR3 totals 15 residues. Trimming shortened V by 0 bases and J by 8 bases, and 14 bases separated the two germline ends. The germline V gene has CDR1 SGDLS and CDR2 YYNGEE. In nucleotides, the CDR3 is TGTGCCAGCAGCGTAGGAATAGACTTGGGCGAAAAACTGTTTTTT. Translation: CASSVGIDLGEKLFF. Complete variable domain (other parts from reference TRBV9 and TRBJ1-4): DSGVTQTPKHLITATGQRVTLRCSPRSGDLSVYWYQQSLDQGLQFLIQYYNGEERAKGNILERFSAQQFPDLHSELNLSSLELGDSALYFCASSVGIDLGEKLFFGSGTQLSVL.

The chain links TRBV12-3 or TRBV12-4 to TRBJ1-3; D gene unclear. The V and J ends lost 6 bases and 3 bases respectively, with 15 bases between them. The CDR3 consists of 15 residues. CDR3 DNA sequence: TGTGCCAGCAGATTACCGAGCAATGTTGGAAACACCATATATTTT. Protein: CASRLPSNVGNTIYF.

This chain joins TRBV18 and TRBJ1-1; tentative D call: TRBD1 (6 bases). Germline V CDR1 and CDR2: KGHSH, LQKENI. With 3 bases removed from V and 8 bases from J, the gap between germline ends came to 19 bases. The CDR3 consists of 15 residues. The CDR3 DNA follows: TGTGCCAGCTCACCTACCACCGGGGGGCTCACGGAAGCTTTCTTT. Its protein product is CASSPTTGGLTEAFF.

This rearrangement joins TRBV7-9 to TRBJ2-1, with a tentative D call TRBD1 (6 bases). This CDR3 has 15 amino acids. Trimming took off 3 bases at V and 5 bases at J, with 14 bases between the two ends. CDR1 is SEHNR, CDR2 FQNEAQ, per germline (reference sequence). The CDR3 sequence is CASSLAGTYDNEQFF. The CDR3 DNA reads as TGTGCCAGCAGCTTGGCCGGGACATACGACAATGAGCAGTTCTTC. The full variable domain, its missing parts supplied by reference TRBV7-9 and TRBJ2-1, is DTGVSQNPRHKITKRGQNVTFRCDPISEHNRLYWYRQTLGQGPEFLTYFQNEAQLEKSRLLSDRFSAERPKGSFSTLEIQRTEQGDSAMYLCASSLAGTYDNEQFFGPGTRLTVL.

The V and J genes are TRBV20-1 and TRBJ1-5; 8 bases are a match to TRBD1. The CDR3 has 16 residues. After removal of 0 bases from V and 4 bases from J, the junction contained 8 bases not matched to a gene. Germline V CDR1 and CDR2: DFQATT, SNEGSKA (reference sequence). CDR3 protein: CSARDRPGQENQPQHF. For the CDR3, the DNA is TGCAGTGCTAGAGACCGACCGGGACAGGAAAATCAGCCCCAGCATTTT.

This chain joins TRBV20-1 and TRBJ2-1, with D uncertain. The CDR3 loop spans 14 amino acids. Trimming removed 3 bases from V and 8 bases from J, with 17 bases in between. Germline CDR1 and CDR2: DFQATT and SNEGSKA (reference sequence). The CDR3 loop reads CSASRAGLVYEQFF. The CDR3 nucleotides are TGCAGTGCTAGCAGAGCCGGGCTGGTTTATGAGCAGTTCTTC.

For the CDR3, the DNA is TGTGCTAGTGCTAACAGGGGCGAGACCCAGTACTTC. Translating gives CASANRGETQYF. V is TRBV12-5 and J is TRBJ2-5, with 7 bases that match TRBD1. CDR1 is LGHNT and CDR2 is FRNRAP in the germline V gene. The V and J ends lost 7 bases and 5 bases, in that order; junction bases with no gene match: 4. The CDR3 spans 12 residues.

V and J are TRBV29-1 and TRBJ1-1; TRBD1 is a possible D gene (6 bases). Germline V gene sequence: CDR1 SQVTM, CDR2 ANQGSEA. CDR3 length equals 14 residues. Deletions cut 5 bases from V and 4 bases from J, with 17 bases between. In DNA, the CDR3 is TGCAGCGTTACCCCCAGGGGTCGGGGCACTGAAGCTTTCTTT. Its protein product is CSVTPRGRGTEAFF.

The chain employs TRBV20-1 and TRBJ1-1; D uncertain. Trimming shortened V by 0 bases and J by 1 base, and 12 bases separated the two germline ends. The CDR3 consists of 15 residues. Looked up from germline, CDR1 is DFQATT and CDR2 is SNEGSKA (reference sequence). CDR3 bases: TGCAGTGCTAGAGATCGTGGGCTTGGGAACACTGAAGCTTTCTTT. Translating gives CSARDRGLGNTEAFF.

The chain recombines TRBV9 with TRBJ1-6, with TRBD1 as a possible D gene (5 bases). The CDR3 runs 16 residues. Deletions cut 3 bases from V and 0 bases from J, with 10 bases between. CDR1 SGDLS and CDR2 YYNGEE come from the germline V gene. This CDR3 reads CASSAHRSSYNSPLHF. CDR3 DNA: TGTGCCAGCAGCGCCCACAGGAGCTCCTATAATTCACCCCTCCACTTT.

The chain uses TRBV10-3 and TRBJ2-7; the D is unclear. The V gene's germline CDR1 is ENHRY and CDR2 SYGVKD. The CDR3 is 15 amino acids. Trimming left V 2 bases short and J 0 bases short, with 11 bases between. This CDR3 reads CAISEEAYPSYEQYF. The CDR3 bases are TGTGCCATCAGTGAGGAGGCGTACCCCTCCTACGAGCAGTACTTC.

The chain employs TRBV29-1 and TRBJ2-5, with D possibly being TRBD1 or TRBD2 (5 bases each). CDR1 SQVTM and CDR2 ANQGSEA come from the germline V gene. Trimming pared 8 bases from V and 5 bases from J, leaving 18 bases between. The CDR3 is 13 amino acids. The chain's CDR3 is CSSGEGTGETQYF. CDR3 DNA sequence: TGCAGCTCCGGCGAAGGGACCGGGGAGACCCAGTACTTC.

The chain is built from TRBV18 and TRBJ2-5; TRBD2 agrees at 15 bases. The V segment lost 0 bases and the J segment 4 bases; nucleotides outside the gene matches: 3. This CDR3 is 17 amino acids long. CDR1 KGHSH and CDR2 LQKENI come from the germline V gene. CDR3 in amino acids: CASSPPGLAGGGETQYF. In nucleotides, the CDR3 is TGTGCCAGCTCACCACCGGGACTAGCGGGAGGAGGAGAGACCCAGTACTTC.

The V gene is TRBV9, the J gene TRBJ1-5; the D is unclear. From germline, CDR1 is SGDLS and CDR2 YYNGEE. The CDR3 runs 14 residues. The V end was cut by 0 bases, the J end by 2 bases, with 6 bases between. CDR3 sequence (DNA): TGTGCCAGCAGCGTAGATACGGGCAATCAGCCCCAGCATTTT. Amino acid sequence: CASSVDTGNQPQHF.

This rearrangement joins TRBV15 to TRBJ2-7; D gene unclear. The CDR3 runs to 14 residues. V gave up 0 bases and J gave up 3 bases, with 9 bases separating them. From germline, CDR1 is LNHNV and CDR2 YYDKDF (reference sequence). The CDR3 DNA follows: TGTGCCACCAGCAGAGATCTCCCGAACTACGAGCAGTACTTC. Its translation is CATSRDLPNYEQYF.

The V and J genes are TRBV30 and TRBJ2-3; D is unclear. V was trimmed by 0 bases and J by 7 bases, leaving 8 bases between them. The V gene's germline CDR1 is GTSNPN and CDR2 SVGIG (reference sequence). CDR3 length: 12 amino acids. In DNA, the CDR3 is TGTGCCTGGAGTGTACGCGTAAATACGCAGTATTTT. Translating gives CAWSVRVNTQYF. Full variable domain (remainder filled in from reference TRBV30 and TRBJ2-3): SQTIHQWPATLVQPVGSPLSLECTVEGTSNPNLYWYRQAAGRGLQLLFYSVGIGQISSEVPQNLSASRPQDRQFILSSKKLLLSDSGFYLCAWSVRVNTQYFGPGTRLTVL.

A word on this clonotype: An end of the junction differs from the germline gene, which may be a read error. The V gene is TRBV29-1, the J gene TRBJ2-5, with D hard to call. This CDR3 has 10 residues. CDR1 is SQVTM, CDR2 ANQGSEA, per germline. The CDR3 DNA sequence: TGCAGCGCTGAATTAGAGACCCAGTACTTC. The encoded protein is CSAELETQYF. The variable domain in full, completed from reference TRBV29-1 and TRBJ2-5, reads SAVISQKPSRDICQRGTSLTIQCQVDSQVTMMFWYRQQPGQSLTLIATANQGSEATYESGFVIDKFPISRPNLTFSTLTVSNMSPEDSSIYLCSAELETQYFGPGTRLLVL.

The CDR3 protein is CASSLRQNQPQHF. The CDR3 DNA follows: TGTGCCAGCTCACTTCGACAGAATCAGCCCCAGCATTTT. V and J are TRBV18 and TRBJ1-5, with D possibly matching TRBD1 (5 bases). Trimming took 4 bases from V and 4 from J, leaving 8 bases between them. The CDR3 contains 13 residues. CDR1 is KGHSH, CDR2 LQKENI, per germline.

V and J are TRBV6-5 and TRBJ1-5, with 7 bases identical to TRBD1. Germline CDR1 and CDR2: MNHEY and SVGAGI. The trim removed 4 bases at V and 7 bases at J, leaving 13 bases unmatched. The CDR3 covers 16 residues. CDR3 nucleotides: TGTGCCAGCAGTTCCCGGCGACAGGGATTGGGCCAGCCCCAGCATTTT. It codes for CASSSRRQGLGQPQHF.

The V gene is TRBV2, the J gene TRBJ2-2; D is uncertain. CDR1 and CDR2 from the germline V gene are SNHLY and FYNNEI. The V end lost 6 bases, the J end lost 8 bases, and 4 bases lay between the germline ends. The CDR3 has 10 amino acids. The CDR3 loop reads CASRSGELFF. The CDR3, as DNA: TGTGCCAGCAGGTCGGGGGAGCTGTTTTTT.

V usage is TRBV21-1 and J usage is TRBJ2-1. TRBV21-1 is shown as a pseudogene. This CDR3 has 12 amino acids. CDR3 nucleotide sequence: TGTGCCAGCAGCAAGGGTGGTCCGTGTCAGTTCTTC. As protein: CASSKGGPCQFF.

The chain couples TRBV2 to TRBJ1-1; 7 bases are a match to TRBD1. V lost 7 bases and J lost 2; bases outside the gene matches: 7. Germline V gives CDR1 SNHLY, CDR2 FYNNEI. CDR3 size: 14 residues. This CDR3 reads CASTSTGINTEAFF. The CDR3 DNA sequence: TGTGCCAGCACATCGACAGGGATAAACACTGAAGCTTTCTTT.

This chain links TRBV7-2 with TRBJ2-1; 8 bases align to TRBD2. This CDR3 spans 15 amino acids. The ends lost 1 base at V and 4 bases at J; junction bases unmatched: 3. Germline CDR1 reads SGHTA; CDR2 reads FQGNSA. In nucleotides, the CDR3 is TGTGCCAGCAGCTTAGTTGCTAGCGGGTACAATGAGCAGTTCTTC. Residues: CASSLVASGYNEQFF.

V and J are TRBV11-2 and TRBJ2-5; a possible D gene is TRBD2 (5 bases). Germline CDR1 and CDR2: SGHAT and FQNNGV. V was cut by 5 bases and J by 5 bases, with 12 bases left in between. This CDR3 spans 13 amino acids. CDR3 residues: CASSHWRGETQYF. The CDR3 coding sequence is TGTGCCAGCAGCCACTGGAGAGGGGAGACCCAGTACTTC.

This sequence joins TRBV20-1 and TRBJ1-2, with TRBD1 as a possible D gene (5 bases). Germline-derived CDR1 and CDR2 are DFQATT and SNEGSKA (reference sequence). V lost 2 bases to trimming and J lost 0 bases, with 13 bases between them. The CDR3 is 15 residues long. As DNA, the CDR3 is TGCAGTGCTAGACCATCCTTGGGACCTAACTATGGCTACACCTTC. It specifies CSARPSLGPNYGYTF.

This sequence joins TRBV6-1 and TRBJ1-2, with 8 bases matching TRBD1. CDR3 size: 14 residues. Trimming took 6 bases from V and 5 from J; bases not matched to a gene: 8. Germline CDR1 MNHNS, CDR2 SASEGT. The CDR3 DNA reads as TGTGCCAGCAGACCCGGACAGGGAAGTTATGGCTACACCTTC. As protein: CASRPGQGSYGYTF.

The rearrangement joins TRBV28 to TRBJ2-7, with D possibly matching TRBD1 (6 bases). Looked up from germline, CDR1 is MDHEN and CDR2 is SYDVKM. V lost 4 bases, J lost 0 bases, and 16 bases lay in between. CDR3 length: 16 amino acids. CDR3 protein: CASSSSGDTFSYEQYF. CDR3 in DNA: TGTGCCAGCAGTTCCTCCGGGGACACCTTCTCCTACGAGCAGTACTTC.

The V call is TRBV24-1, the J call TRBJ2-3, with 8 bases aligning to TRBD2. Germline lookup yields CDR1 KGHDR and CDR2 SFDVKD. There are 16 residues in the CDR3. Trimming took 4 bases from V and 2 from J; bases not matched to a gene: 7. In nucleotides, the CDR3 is TGTGCCACCAGTGACCCAAGCGGGAGTAACACAGATACGCAGTATTTT. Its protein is CATSDPSGSNTDTQYF.

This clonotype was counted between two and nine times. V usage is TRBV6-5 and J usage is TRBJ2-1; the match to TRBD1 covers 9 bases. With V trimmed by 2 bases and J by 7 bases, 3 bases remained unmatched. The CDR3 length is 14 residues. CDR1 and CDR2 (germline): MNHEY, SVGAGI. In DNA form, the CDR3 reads TGTGCCAGCAGTTACCGGGACAGGGCTAATGAGCAGTTCTTC. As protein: CASSYRDRANEQFF.